The 6 T cell receptor beta chains listed next were all sequenced from one sample in a study of neurological immune-mediated disorders. TCRdb ran MiXCR on the 5' RACE reads and lists one entry per CDR3 protein. The sample includes approximately 23,000 distinct CDR3 sequences, more than 9% seen only once; the top ten take about 22%. Sequenced sample: PBMCs. These TCRs come from a woman aged 60 to 75 with HTLV-1-associated myelopathy (HAM/TSP).

This clonotype was detected ten times or more. V usage is TRBV5-1 and J usage is TRBJ1-1; perhaps TRBD1 as D (5 bases). The germline V gene has CDR1 SGHRS and CDR2 YFSETQ. The ends were cut back, 1 base at V and 2 bases at J, with 24 bases in the middle. CDR3 length: 19 amino acids. This CDR3 reads CASSLYLGDPPSINTEAFF. The CDR3 DNA is TGCGCCAGCAGCTTGTATCTGGGGGACCCCCCCTCTATAAACACTGAAGCTTTCTTT.

This clonotype was seen at least ten times. The chain links TRBV20-1 to TRBJ1-1; D unresolved. There are 16 residues in the CDR3. V was pared by 3 bases and J by 3 bases, with 20 bases between. The germline CDR1 and CDR2 sequences are DFQATT and SNEGSKA (reference sequence). The DNA for the CDR3 is TGCAGTGCTAGGTCAGCCGAGCGGGGAGAATACACTGAAGCTTTCTTT. Its protein product is CSARSAERGEYTEAFF.

This clonotype has ten or more counts. V usage is TRBV7-6 and J usage is TRBJ2-7; D gene uncertain. The CDR3 covers 13 residues. The germline CDR1 and CDR2 sequences are SGHVS and FNYEAQ. V was trimmed by 5 bases and J by 0 bases, leaving 8 bases between them. The CDR3 protein is CASSPSSSYEQYF. The CDR3 nucleotides read TGTGCCAGCAGCCCTTCGAGCTCCTACGAGCAGTACTTC.

This clonotype was seen many times. The chain recombines TRBV20-1 with TRBJ2-7; D uncertain. V was trimmed by 2 bases and J by 3 bases, leaving 11 bases between them. CDR3 length: 13 amino acids. Germline V gives CDR1 DFQATT, CDR2 SNEGSKA (reference sequence). The CDR3 DNA is TGCAGTGCTAGATCCAGCCTAGACTACGAGCAGTACTTC. Protein product: CSARSSLDYEQYF.

This clonotype was observed many times. The gene calls are TRBV2 and TRBJ2-7; D is uncertain. The CDR3 extends over 13 amino acids. Germline V lookup: CDR1 SNHLY, CDR2 FYNNEI. V dropped 5 bases and J dropped 9 bases, with 17 bases sitting between them. This CDR3 is CASSWRPQPWQYF. The CDR3 region has the DNA TGTGCCAGCAGTTGGCGACCCCAACCTTGGCAGTACTTC.

This clonotype was seen many times. This chain joins TRBV7-6 and TRBJ2-5, with 8 bases fitting TRBD2. V dropped 5 bases and J dropped 5; count of bases not matched to a gene: 4. The CDR3 totals 13 residues. The germline V gene encodes CDR1 SGHVS and CDR2 FNYEAQ. DNA of the CDR3: TGTGCCAGCAGCACCCGGGAGGGGGAGACCCAGTACTTC. It is translated as CASSTREGETQYF.